The 12 T cell receptor beta chains below all came from one sample that was sequenced in a study of PD-1 blockade in classical Hodgkin lymphoma. The protocol was immunoSEQ multiplex PCR, while the TCRdb copy is restricted to in-frame clones and leaves out a portion. Altogether 7,000 or so clones are present, roughly 79% being singletons, with the ten largest covering approximately 2.6%. With no exception, relapse followed autologous stem cell transplantation in all patients, and brentuximab vedotin exposure varied. Purification of CD4+ T cells from thawed PBMCs was performed via magnetic negative selection. Sequencing used CD4+ T cells from blood, obtained at baseline. The receptors derive from a human donor with classical Hodgkin lymphoma.

This clone was picked up one time. The CDR3 loop is CASSSTLNRALSTDTQYF. The CDR3 DNA sequence: TGTGCCAGCAGCTCAACGTTAAACAGGGCACTTTCCACAGATACGCAGTATTTT. The chain couples TRBV13 to TRBJ2-3; TRBD1 might be the D (6 bases). The V gene's germline CDR1 is PRHDT and CDR2 FYEKMQ (reference sequence). This CDR3 has 18 amino acids. V was trimmed by 4 bases and J by 2 bases, leaving 22 bases between them.

The chain couples TRBV18 to TRBJ2-7; 11 bases are a match to TRBD1. J gave up 0 bases and V 5 bases, and 9 bases lay outside the gene matches. The CDR3 spans 17 residues. Germline assignment: CDR1 KGHSH and CDR2 LQKENI. CDR3: CASSAGQGALSSYEQYF. The CDR3 nucleotides read TGTGCCAGCTCAGCAGGACAGGGGGCCCTTAGCTCCTACGAGCAGTACTTC.

The CDR3 sequence: CASSDRTSRGQYF. For the CDR3, the DNA is TGTGCCAGCAGTGACCGGACTTCAAGGGGGCAGTACTTC. The chain couples TRBV25-1 to TRBJ2-7; D may match TRBD1 or TRBD2 (5 bases each). The CDR3 consists of 13 residues. V dropped 3 bases and J dropped 9 bases, with 15 bases sitting between them. CDR1 and CDR2 (germline): MGHDK, SYGVNS.

V gene TRBV11-2 combines with J gene TRBJ2-7, with 8 bases identical to TRBD2. This CDR3 region has 15 residues. Germline V gives CDR1 SGHAT, CDR2 FQNNGV. With V trimmed by 1 base and J by 1 base, 3 bases remained unmatched. The CDR3 spells CASSLVSGTSYEQYF. CDR3 nucleotide sequence: TGTGCCAGCAGCTTAGTTAGCGGGACTTCCTACGAGCAGTACTTC.

The chain uses TRBV7-6 and TRBJ2-2; 7 bases line up with TRBD2. The CDR3 runs to 15 residues. CDR1 is SGHVS and CDR2 is FNYEAQ in the germline V gene. The V segment lost 2 bases and the J segment 4 bases; nucleotides outside the gene matches: 4. CDR3 sequence: CASSLFGTITGELFF. The DNA for the CDR3 is TGTGCCAGCAGCTTATTTGGGACTATCACCGGGGAGCTGTTTTTT. Full variable domain (outside the CDR3, taken from reference TRBV7-6 and TRBJ2-2): GAGVSQSPRYKVTKRGQDVALRCDPISGHVSLYWYRQALGQGPEFLTYFNYEAQQDKSGLPNDRFSAERPEGSISTLTIQRTEQRDSAMYRCASSLFGTITGELFFGEGSRLTVL.

V and J are TRBV2 and TRBJ2-5; a possible D gene is TRBD2 (6 bases). V lost 8 bases and J 1 base, leaving 14 bases between the germline ends. Looked up from germline, CDR1 is SNHLY and CDR2 is FYNNEI. This CDR3 spans 14 amino acids. The CDR3 region is CASRLARIQETQYF. The CDR3 DNA reads as TGTGCCAGCCGTCTAGCGAGAATCCAAGAGACCCAGTACTTC.

V gene TRBV27 combines with J gene TRBJ1-1, with a tentative D call TRBD1 (6 bases). The germline V gene encodes CDR1 MNHEY and CDR2 SMNVEV (reference sequence). CDR3 length equals 13 residues. Trimming took off 3 bases at V and 6 bases at J, with 11 bases between the two ends. Here the CDR3 DNA reads TGTGCCAGCAGTTTGAGGACAGCTTCTGAAGCTTTCTTT. Translated: CASSLRTASEAFF.

The CDR3, as DNA: TGTGCCAGCAGTTTAAGGGTAAGGGGGCGCCAGGAGGAGACCCAGTACTTC. Protein product: CASSLRVRGRQEETQYF. The chain carries TRBV28 and TRBJ2-5; 7 bases agree with TRBD1. This CDR3 contains 17 residues. The germline V gene encodes CDR1 MDHEN and CDR2 SYDVKM. J lost 5 bases, V lost 2 bases, and 14 bases had no gene match.

The chain carries TRBV30 and TRBJ1-5; D might be TRBD1 (5 bases). The CDR3 totals 15 residues. V was trimmed by 3 bases and J by 3 bases, leaving 15 bases between them. Germline lookup yields CDR1 GTSNPN and CDR2 SVGIG (reference sequence). The CDR3 region has the DNA TGTGCCTGGAGGAGCCGGGACCTCACCAATCAGCCCCAGCATTTT. Protein: CAWRSRDLTNQPQHF. Filled out from reference TRBV30 and TRBJ1-5, the complete variable domain reads SQTIHQWPATLVQPVGSPLSLECTVEGTSNPNLYWYRQAAGRGLQLLFYSVGIGQISSEVPQNLSASRPQDRQFILSSKKLLLSDSGFYLCAWRSRDLTNQPQHFGDGTRLSIL.

On this clone itself: Sequence at one end of the junction differs from germline and may be a read error. The chain links TRBV7-9 to TRBJ1-6; D unclear. Germline CDR1 and CDR2: SEHNR and FQNEAQ (reference sequence). The CDR3 contains 17 residues. Written as DNA, the CDR3 is TGTGTCAGCAGCTCCACAGTTGGTAGCTCCTATAATTCACCCCTCCACTTT. Protein sequence: CVSSSTVGSSYNSPLHF.

DNA of the CDR3: TGTGCCACGGGACTAGCGGGCCACCAAGAGACCCAGTACTTC. Residues: CATGLAGHQETQYF. This sequence joins TRBV10-3 and TRBJ2-5; 12 bases match TRBD2. CDR3 length: 14 amino acids. Germline V gene data show CDR1 as ENHRY and CDR2 as SYGVKD. V gave up 10 bases and J gave up 0 bases; unmatched junction bases: 3.

V and J are TRBV30 and TRBJ1-1; 11 bases match TRBD1. Trimming cost V 4 bases and J 5 bases; bases outside gene matches: 6. This CDR3 is built from 14 residues. Germline-derived CDR1 and CDR2 are GTSNPN and SVGIG (reference sequence). The DNA of the CDR3 is TGTGCCTGGAAGGGGGACAGGGGGTATACTGAAGCTTTCTTT. Its protein product is CAWKGDRGYTEAFF.